This paragraph reports one T cell receptor (beta chain). As yet, its antigen is unknown. UMI-labeled 5' RACE yielded the TCR beta libraries. In the authors' methods: Whichever TCR beta library was examined, it held between roughly 2,800 and 20,000 functional CDR3 beta clonotypes. TCRdb re-called the 5' RACE reads, yielding one record per CDR3 amino acid sequence without DNA. For this entry, the V and J calls and clone size follow TCRdb and not the study's own pipeline. The sample has approximately 9,300 distinct CDR3 sequences; the top ten hold around a fifth. The record originates from a study of human CD8 memory T cell subsets. Overall study results and limits: Stem-like memory and precursor exhausted T cell repertoires barely overlapped. Stem-like memory T cells matched precursor exhausted T cells in high diversity, which effector memory cells lacked.

RNA came from duplicate vials of about 150,000 sorted CD8+ T cells per subset. This CDR3 contains 17 residues. Germline V gene sequence: CDR1 MDHEN, CDR2 SYDVKM. The chain combines TRBV28 with TRBJ2-3; the D call from TCRdb, TRBD2, cannot be confirmed without DNA. The receptor was isolated from a human donor in good health. The specimen was CD8+ T cells from PBMCs. The CDR3 here is CASTSPTLAGDADTQYF. Filled out from reference TRBV28 and TRBJ2-3, the complete variable domain reads DVKVTQSSRYLVKRTGEKVFLECVQDMDHENMFWYRQDPGLGLRLIYFSYDVKMKEKGDIPEGYSVSREKKERFSLILESASTNQTSMYLCASTSPTLAGDADTQYFGPGTRLTVL.